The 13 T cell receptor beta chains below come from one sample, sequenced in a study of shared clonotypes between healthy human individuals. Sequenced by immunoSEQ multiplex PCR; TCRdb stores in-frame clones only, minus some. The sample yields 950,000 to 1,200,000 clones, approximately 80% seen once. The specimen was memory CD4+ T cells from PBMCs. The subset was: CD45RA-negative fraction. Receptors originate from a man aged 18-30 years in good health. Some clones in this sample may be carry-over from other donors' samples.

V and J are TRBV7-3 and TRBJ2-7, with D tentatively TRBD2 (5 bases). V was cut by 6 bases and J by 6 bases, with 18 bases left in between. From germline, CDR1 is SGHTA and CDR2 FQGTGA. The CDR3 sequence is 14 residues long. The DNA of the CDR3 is TGTGCCAGCAGTTTAGGGCACAGCGGAAGCGAGCAGTACTTC. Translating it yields CASSLGHSGSEQYF. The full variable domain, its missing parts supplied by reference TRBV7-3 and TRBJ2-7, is GAGVSQTPSNKVTEKGKYVELRCDPISGHTALYWYRQSLGQGPEFLIYFQGTGAADDSGLPNDRFFAVRPEGSVSTLKIQRTERGDSAVYLCASSLGHSGSEQYFGPGTRLTVT.

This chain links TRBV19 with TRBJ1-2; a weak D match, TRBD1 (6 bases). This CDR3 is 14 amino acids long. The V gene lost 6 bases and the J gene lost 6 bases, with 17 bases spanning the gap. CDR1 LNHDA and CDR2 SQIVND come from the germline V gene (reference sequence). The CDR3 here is CASRLHRVSNGYTF. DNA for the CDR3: TGTGCCAGTAGACTGCACAGGGTGTCAAATGGCTACACCTTC.

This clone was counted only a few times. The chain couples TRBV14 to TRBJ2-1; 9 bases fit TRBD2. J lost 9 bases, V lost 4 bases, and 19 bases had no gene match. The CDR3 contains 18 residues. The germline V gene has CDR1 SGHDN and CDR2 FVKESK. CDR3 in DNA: TGTGCCAGCAGCCCCCCGCGGGGAGCGGGAGGATCCTCAGGTGAGCAGTTCTTC. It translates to CASSPPRGAGGSSGEQFF.

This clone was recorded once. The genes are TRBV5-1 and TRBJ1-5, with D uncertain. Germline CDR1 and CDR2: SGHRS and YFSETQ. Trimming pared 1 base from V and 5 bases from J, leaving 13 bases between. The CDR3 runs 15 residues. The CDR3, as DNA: TGCGCCAGCAGCTTGTACGTCCCCGGGGATCAGCCCCAGCATTTT. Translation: CASSLYVPGDQPQHF.

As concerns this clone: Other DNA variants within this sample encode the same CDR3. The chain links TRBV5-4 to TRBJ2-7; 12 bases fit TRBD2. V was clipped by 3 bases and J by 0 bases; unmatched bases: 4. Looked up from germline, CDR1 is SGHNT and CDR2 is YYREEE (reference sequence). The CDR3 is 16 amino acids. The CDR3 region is CASSSGLAGSSYEQYF. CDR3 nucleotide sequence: TGTGCCAGCAGCTCGGGACTAGCGGGTTCCTCCTACGAGCAGTACTTC.

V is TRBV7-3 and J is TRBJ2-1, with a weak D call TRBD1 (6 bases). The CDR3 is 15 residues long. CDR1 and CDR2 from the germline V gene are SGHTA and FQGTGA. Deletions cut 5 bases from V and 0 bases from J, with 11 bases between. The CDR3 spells CASSTQGSSYNEQFF. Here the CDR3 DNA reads TGTGCCAGCAGCACACAGGGAAGCTCCTACAATGAGCAGTTCTTC.

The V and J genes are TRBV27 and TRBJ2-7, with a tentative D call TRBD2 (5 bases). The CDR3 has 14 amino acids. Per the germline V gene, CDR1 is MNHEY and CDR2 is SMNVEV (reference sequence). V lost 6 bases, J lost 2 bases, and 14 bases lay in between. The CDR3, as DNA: TGTGCCAGCAGACCCGGGGTCTACGCCTACGAGCAGTACTTC. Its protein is CASRPGVYAYEQYF.

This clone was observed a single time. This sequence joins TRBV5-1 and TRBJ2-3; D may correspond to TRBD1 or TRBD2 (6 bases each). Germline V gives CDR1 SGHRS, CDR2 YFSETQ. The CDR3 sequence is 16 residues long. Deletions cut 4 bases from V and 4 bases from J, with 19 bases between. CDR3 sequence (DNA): TGCGCCAGCAGCCCGGACTACAGGGCGGAGGCAGATACGCAGTATTTT. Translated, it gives CASSPDYRAEADTQYF.

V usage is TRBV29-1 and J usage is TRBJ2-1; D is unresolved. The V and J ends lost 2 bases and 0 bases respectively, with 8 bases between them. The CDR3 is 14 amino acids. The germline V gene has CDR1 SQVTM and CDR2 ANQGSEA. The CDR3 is CSVELSTSYNEQFF. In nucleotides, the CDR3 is TGCAGCGTTGAATTGTCAACCTCCTACAATGAGCAGTTCTTC.

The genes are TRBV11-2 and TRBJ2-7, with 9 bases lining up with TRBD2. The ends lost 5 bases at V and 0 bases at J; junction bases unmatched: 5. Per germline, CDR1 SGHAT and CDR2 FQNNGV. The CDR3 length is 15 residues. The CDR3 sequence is CASSPLSGSSYEQYF. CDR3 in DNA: TGTGCCAGCAGCCCCCTTAGCGGGAGCTCCTACGAGCAGTACTTC.

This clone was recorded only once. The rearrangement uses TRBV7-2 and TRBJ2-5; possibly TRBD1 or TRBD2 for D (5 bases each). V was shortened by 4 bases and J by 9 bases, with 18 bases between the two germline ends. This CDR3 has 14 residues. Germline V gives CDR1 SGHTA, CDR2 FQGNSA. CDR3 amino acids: CASSSYGAEVSQYF. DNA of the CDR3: TGTGCCAGCAGCTCGTACGGGGCCGAAGTGTCCCAGTACTTC.

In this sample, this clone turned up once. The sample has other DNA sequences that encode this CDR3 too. The chain's CDR3 is CASSIGGSSYEQYF. The CDR3 DNA reads TGTGCCAGTAGTATTGGCGGGAGCTCCTACGAGCAGTACTTC. This chain connects TRBV19 to TRBJ2-7, with TRBD2 matching over 7 bases. CDR1 is LNHDA and CDR2 is SQIVND in the germline V gene (reference sequence). There are 14 residues in the CDR3. The ends lost 3 bases at V and 0 bases at J; junction bases unmatched: 2.

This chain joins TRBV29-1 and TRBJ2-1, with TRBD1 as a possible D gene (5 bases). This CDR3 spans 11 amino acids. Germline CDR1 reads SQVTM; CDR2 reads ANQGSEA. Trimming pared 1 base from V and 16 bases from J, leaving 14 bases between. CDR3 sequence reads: CSVEANWGNFF. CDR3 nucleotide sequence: TGCAGCGTTGAAGCTAACTGGGGCAATTTCTTC.